This T cell receptor beta chain was identified in a study of PD-L1 blockade in urothelial cancer. In the study overall: The study started patients on atezolizumab at some point between 2013 and 2014, giving 1,200 mg intravenously every 3 weeks. The median number of T cells present in blood samples was 130,000 to 150,000.

Measured with immunoSEQ multiplex PCR; TCRdb has only the in-frame clones, and not every one. The sample contains about 30,000 clones, 65% to 90% of which appear only once. Germline assignment: CDR1 PRHDT and CDR2 FYEKMQ (reference sequence). The CDR3 consists of 19 residues. Trimming shortened V by 5 bases and J by 3 bases, and 26 bases separated the two germline ends. The starting material was PBMCs, obtained around atezolizumab (anti-PD-L1) treatment. The V gene is TRBV13, the J gene TRBJ1-3, with D perhaps TRBD1 (6 bases). This clonotype was obtained from a man in his forties or fifties with urothelial cancer. The CDR3 bases are TGTGCCAGCAGCGGGGGGGCCTGTAAGGCAGGGGAAGATGGAAACACCATATATTTT. It yields the protein CASSGGACKAGEDGNTIYF.